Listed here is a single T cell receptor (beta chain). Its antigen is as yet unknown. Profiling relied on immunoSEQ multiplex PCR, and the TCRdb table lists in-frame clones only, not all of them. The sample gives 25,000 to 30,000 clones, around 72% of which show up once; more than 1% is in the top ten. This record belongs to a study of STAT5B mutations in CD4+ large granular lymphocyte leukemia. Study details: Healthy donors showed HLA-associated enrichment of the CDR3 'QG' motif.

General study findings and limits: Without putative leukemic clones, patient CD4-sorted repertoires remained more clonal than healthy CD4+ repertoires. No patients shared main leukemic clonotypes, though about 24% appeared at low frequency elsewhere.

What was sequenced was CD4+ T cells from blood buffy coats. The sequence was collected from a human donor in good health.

This CDR3 reads CASRPLGSGEETQYF. DNA for the CDR3: TGCGCCAGCAGACCGTTAGGATCTGGTGAGGAGACCCAGTACTTC. This rearrangement joins TRBV5-1 to TRBJ2-5; no clear D. V lost 5 bases, J lost 5 bases, and 19 bases lay in between. The germline CDR1 and CDR2 sequences are SGHRS and YFSETQ. The CDR3 runs to 15 residues.